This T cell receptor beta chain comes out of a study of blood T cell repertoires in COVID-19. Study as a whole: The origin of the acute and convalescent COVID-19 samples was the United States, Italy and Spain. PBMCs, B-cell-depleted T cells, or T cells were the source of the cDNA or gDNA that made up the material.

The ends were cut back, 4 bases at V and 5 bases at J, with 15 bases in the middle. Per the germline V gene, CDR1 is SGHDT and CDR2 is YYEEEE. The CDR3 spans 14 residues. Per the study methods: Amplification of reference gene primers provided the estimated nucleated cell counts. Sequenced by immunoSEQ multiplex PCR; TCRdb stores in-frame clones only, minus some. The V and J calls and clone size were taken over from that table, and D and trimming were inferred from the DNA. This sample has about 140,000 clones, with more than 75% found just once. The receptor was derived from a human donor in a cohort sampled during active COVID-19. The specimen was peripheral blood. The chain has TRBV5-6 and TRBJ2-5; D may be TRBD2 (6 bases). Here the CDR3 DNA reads TGTGCCAGCAGCCGGGACTTTAATAGCGAGACCCAGTACTTC. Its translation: CASSRDFNSETQYF.